The 20 T cell receptor delta chains in this list originate from one sample, sequenced in a study of gamma-delta chains in newborns, infants, children. TCRdb reanalysed the reads via CATT. The table has about 2,600 delta-chain clones, less than 1.3% seen once. Source material: blood. The receptors stem from a child who was a newborn, infant or young child, either healthy, febrile or measles-vaccinated (not recorded which).

The table lists this clone with a few counts. TCRdb pairs this DNA with a much larger clone's protein that differs at residue 7, likely a read error; the protein shown was translated from the DNA. The rearrangement links TRDV2 to TRDJ2; D is unclear. Trimming left V 0 bases short and J 5 bases short, with 9 bases between. Per the germline V gene, CDR1 is GEAIGNYY and CDR2 is EKD. This CDR3 contains 14 residues. CDR3 coding DNA: TGTGCCTGTGACACCGTGGTGGATACAGCACAACTCTTCTTT. Amino acid sequence: CACDTVVDTAQLFF.

This clone appeared a few times. A far more abundant clone sits one base away, making this likely a read error. Other DNA sequences in this sample translate to the same CDR3. The rearrangement joins TRDV2 to TRDJ3; D is possibly TRDD3 (6 bases). Germline CDR1 GEAIGNYY, CDR2 EKD. Trimming took off 0 bases at V and 0 bases at J, with 17 bases between the two ends. This CDR3 contains 20 residues. This chain's CDR3 is CACDTVLGGRSSWDTRQMFF. Written as DNA, the CDR3 is TGTGCCTGTGACACCGTACTTGGGGGCCGGAGCTCCTGGGACACCCGACAGATGTTTTTC.

Comments on this clone: TCRdb's entry gives the protein of a much larger clone, which mismatches this DNA's translation at residue 6, likely from a read error; the protein reported here is translated from the DNA. This chain connects TRDV2 to TRDJ2; 13 bases agree with TRDD3. V dropped 3 bases and J dropped 6; count of bases not matched to a gene: 12. Germline values: CDR1 GEAIGNYY, CDR2 EKD. This CDR3 region has 18 residues. CDR3 nucleotides: TGTGCCTGTGACCCTCGTACTGGGGGATACGATCACCCAGCACAACTCTTCTTT. Translating gives CACDPRTGGYDHPAQLFF.

This clone was picked up a small number of times. A far more abundant clone sits one base away, making this likely a read error. The CDR3 sequence is CACDPATGGPSSRDTRQMFF. CDR3 coding DNA: TGTGCCTGTGACCCGGCTACTGGGGGACCGAGCTCCCGGGACACCCGACAGATGTTTTTC. The chain is built from TRDV2 and TRDJ3; 9 nucleotides line up with TRDD3. The germline V gene has CDR1 GEAIGNYY and CDR2 EKD. The CDR3 runs to 20 residues.

Concerning this clone itself: A far more abundant clone sits one base away, making this likely a read error. Other DNA sequences in the same sample also yield this CDR3. This CDR3 is CACDTVLGDTWDTRQMFF. DNA for the CDR3: TGTGCCTGCGACACCGTACTGGGGGATACCTGGGACACCCGACAGATGTTTTTC. The chain joins TRDV2 to TRDJ3; 11 nucleotides line up with TRDD3. CDR1 is GEAIGNYY, CDR2 EKD, per germline. The CDR3 has 18 amino acids.

This clone was counted only a few times. The mismatch at residue 10 between this DNA's translation and the TCRdb protein of a much larger clone likely reflects a read error; the protein shown is translated from the DNA. The V call is TRDV2, the J call TRDJ3; D is possibly TRDD3 (5 bases). The V end was cut by 0 bases, the J end by 6 bases, with 14 bases between. This CDR3 has 17 amino acids. CDR1 GEAIGNYY and CDR2 EKD come from the germline V gene. This CDR3 is CACDTVWDEQDTRQMFF. CDR3 bases: TGTGCCTGTGACACCGTCTGGGATGAGCAGGACACCCGACAGATGTTTTTC.

This clone was observed at least ten times. With only one base between it and a far larger clone, this is likely a read error. The V call is TRDV2, the J call TRDJ1; 8 nucleotides line up with TRDD3. This CDR3 contains 15 residues. J lost 0 bases, V lost 4 bases, and 6 bases had no gene match. The germline V gene encodes CDR1 GEAIGNYY and CDR2 EKD. CDR3 residues: CACDGLGANTDKLIF. The CDR3 bases are TGTGCCTGTGATGGACTGGGGGCTAACACCGATAAACTCATCTTT.

Remarks on this clone: TCRdb's entry gives the protein of a much larger clone, which mismatches this DNA's translation at residues 5 and 8, likely from a read error; the protein reported here is translated from the DNA. The genes are TRDV2 and TRDJ3; 8 bases map to TRDD3. The CDR3 is made up of 18 amino acids. Trimming removed 3 bases from V and 0 bases from J; junction bases left unmatched: 6. Germline assignment: CDR1 GEAIGNYY and CDR2 EKD. The CDR3 reads CACDLLGVSSWDTRQMFF. CDR3 DNA: TGTGCCTGTGACCTACTGGGGGTGAGCTCCTGGGACACCCGACAGATGTTTTTC.

This clone came up many times. With a far larger clone one base away, a read error is the likely cause. The sample has other DNA sequences that encode this CDR3 too. V usage is TRDV2 and J usage is TRDJ2; 9 positions agree with TRDD3. The CDR3 extends over 14 amino acids. Germline V gene sequence: CDR1 GEAIGNYY, CDR2 EKD. The CDR3 loop reads CACDTWGITAQLFF. The CDR3, as DNA: TGTGCCTGTGACACCTGGGGGATAACAGCACAGCTCTTCTTT.

A remark on this clone: TCRdb records a much larger clone's protein for this DNA, with a difference at residue 4 that likely arises from a read error; the protein given is the translation of the DNA. V and J are TRDV2 and TRDJ2; 11 bases map to TRDD3. Germline values: CDR1 GEAIGNYY, CDR2 EKD. The trim removed 5 bases at V and 5 bases at J, leaving 6 bases unmatched. This CDR3 comprises 15 residues. The CDR3 coding sequence is TGTGCCTGTGTCCCACTGGGGGATATTACAGCACAACTCTTCTTT. Translation gives CACVPLGDITAQLFF.

There are a few counts of this clone. A read error is likely here: a far larger clone is one base away. Distinct nucleotide sequences in the sample also encode this CDR3. V is TRDV1 and J is TRDJ1, with D possibly TRDD2 on 6 matching bases. Germline V gene lookup returns CDR1 TSWWSYY and CDR2 QGS. There are 17 residues in the CDR3. Trimming cost V 3 bases and J 3 bases, with 20 bases left between them. The CDR3 sequence: CALGELVPSPSADKLIF. CDR3 DNA sequence: TGTGCTCTTGGGGAGCTTGTACCTTCCCCAAGCGCCGATAAACTCATCTTT.

Comment on this clone: With a far larger clone one base away, a read error is the likely cause. The sample carries other DNA sequences with the same CDR3. The rearrangement uses TRDV2 and TRDJ3; 8 bases fit TRDD3. CDR3 length: 21 amino acids. Trimming cost V 7 bases and J 0 bases; bases outside gene matches: 19. Germline CDR1 and CDR2: GEAIGNYY and EKD. CDR3 coding DNA: TGTGCCTGCGATGTACTGGGGGTTCGCCGTCCTAGCTCCTGGGACACCCGACAGATGTTTTTC. This sequence encodes CACDVLGVRRPSSWDTRQMFF.

Concerning this clone itself: This DNA's translation and the protein TCRdb lists, from a much larger clone, do not match at residue 17, likely due to a read error; the protein shown is translated from the DNA. The J gene is TRDJ3, the V gene TRDV2, with 11 bases identical to TRDD3. The CDR3 loop spans 19 amino acids. The germline CDR1 and CDR2 sequences are GEAIGNYY and EKD. The CDR3 sequence: CACDPLLGDNPWDTRQTFF. DNA for the CDR3: TGTGCCTGTGACCCATTACTGGGGGATAATCCCTGGGACACCCGACAGACGTTTTTC.

A remark on this clone: This likely traces to a read error, being one base from a far larger clone. Other nucleotide sequences in the sample specify the same CDR3. The V gene is TRDV2, the J gene TRDJ3; a weak D match, TRDD3 (5 bases). Trimming took off 2 bases at V and 0 bases at J, with 13 bases between the two ends. The V gene's germline CDR1 is GEAIGNYY and CDR2 EKD. This CDR3 spans 18 amino acids. CDR3 DNA sequence: TGTGCCTGTGACATACTAGGGGAGAGCTCCTGGGACACCCGACAGATGTTTTTC. Protein: CACDILGESSWDTRQMFF.

This clone was detected a few times. A read error is likely here: a far larger clone is one base away. The chain recombines TRDV2 with TRDJ3, with TRDD3 as a possible D gene (6 bases). CDR3 length: 19 residues. Germline values: CDR1 GEAIGNYY, CDR2 EKD. The CDR3 sequence: CAREVWGPRRGWDTRQMFF. DNA of the CDR3: TGTGCCCGTGAGGTCTGGGGCCCTCGACGGGGTTGGGACACCCGACAGATGTTTTTC.

This clone was seen a few times. This sequence is one base from a far larger clone and is likely a read error. J is TRDJ3 and V is TRDV2, with 8 bases that match TRDD3. The CDR3 length is 17 residues. Trimming took 3 bases from V and 2 from J; bases not matched to a gene: 5. Germline V CDR1 and CDR2: GEAIGNYY, EKD. The CDR3 DNA reads TGTGCCTGTGACTTACTGGGGGGCACCTGGGACACCCGACAGATGTTTTTC. Translated: CACDLLGGTWDTRQMFF.

This clone has more than one count but fewer than ten. A far larger clone is off by one base, so a read error is likely. This specimen includes other DNA sequences encoding the same CDR3. The chain is built from TRDV1 and TRDJ2, with TRDD2 matching over 8 bases. Trimming took 4 bases from V and 1 from J; bases not matched to a gene: 17. The CDR3 sequence is 20 residues long. Germline V lookup: CDR1 TSWWSYY, CDR2 QGS. CDR3: CALGGAFLLGVNFLTAQLFF. Written as DNA, the CDR3 is TGTGCTCTTGGGGGAGCCTTCCTATTGGGGGTCAACTTTTTGACAGCACAACTCTTCTTT.

Only a few counts were recorded for this clone. This DNA translates differently at residue 4 from the TCRdb protein, which is that of a much larger clone; a read error is likely, and the protein shown is the DNA's own translation. The chain combines TRDV2 with TRDJ2; TRDD3 agrees at 9 bases. Germline-derived CDR1 and CDR2 are GEAIGNYY and EKD. The CDR3 loop spans 16 amino acids. V lost 5 bases to trimming and J lost 2 bases; unmatched junction nucleotides: 8. The CDR3 protein is CACVKLGEELTAQLFF. In DNA form, the CDR3 reads TGTGCCTGTGTCAAACTGGGGGAAGAATTGACAGCACAACTCTTCTTT.

As to this clone: This DNA's translation differs at residue 3 from TCRdb's protein, which comes from a much larger clone; a read error is likely, and the protein shown is translated from the DNA. This chain connects TRDV2 to TRDJ3; TRDD3 agrees at 9 bases. Germline CDR1 and CDR2: GEAIGNYY and EKD. This CDR3 is 18 amino acids long. DNA for the CDR3: TGTGCCAGTGACAACTTGGGGGATAGCTCTTGGGACACCCGACAGATGTTTTTC. This gives the protein CASDNLGDSSWDTRQMFF.

A few counts support this clone. A single base is all that separates this from a far larger clone, so a read error is likely. This specimen includes other DNA sequences encoding the same CDR3. The chain links TRDV2 to TRDJ3; TRDD3 agrees at 8 bases. In germline, CDR1 is GEAIGNYY, CDR2 EKD. J was trimmed by 0 bases and V by 2 bases; bases with no gene match: 5. The CDR3 spans 18 residues. The CDR3 here is CACDILGGRSWDTRQMFF. The CDR3 DNA follows: TGTGCCTGTGACATACTGGGGGGCCGCTCCTGGGACACCCGACAGATGTTTTTC.